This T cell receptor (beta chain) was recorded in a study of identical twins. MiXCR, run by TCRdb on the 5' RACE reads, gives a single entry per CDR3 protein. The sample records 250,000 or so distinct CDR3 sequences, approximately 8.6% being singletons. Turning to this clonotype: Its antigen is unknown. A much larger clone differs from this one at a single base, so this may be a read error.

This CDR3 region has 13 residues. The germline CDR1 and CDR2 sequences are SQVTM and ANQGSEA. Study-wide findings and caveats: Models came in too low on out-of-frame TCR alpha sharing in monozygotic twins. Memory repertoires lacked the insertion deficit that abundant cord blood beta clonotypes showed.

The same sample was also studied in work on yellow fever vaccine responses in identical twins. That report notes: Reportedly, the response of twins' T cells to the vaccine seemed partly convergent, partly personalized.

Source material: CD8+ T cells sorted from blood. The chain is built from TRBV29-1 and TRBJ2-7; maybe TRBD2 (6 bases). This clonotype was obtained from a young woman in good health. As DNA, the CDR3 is TGCGGCGTTGCGGGGCCAGGAGACTACGAGCAGTACTTC. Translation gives CGVAGPGDYEQYF.